This T cell receptor (beta chain) stems from a study of cytomegalovirus exposure and HLA in healthy donors. Points from the study as a whole: Among TCR beta chains, those listed as cytomegalovirus-associated numbered around 160. Upon later analysis, HLA-associated TCR beta chains proved more clonally expanded than other, equally common chains.

This clone has only one observation. Its antigen is still unknown. PCR primers comprised 60 Vbeta and 13 Jbeta primers. How the authors handled the data: In a later analysis, of 80 million to 90 million unique beta chains, roughly 9.9 million appeared in at least two donors. The repertoire was sequenced with immunoSEQ multiplex PCR; TCRdb's copy has only in-frame clones and lacks some. D and trimming were read from the DNA, whereas the V and J calls and clone size are those reported in that table. The sample records about 160,000 clones, nearly 80% being singletons. Per germline, CDR1 LNHDA and CDR2 SQIVND (reference sequence). The CDR3 contains 16 residues. V shed 3 bases and J shed 2 bases, with 14 bases lying between them.

This chain connects TRBV19 to TRBJ1-5; possibly TRBD1 for D (5 bases). The receptor was derived from a man between 18 and 29 years old in good health and CMV-seropositive. Sequencing was performed on PBMCs. The CDR3, as DNA: TGTGCCAGTAGTATCAACGGGGGTGTTCGCAATCAGCCCCAGCATTTT. Translating gives CASSINGGVRNQPQHF.